This TCR beta chain was recorded in a study of graft-versus-host responses after intestinal transplantation. Findings of the study overall: GvH clones detected in recipient marrow included some appearing first in ileum or blood.

This table comes from immunoSEQ multiplex PCR, and its TCRdb copy is limited to in-frame clones, with some not included. Found here are about 97,000 clones, roughly 91% of them singletons; the top ten hold approximately 0.18%. Germline values: CDR1 MNHEY, CDR2 SVGAGI. The V end lost 6 bases, the J end lost 7 bases, and 15 bases lay between the germline ends. The CDR3 is 13 residues long. Comments on this clone: Its antigen remains unknown.

This receptor was taken from a human donor who was the organ donor for an intestinal transplant. Here the sequenced sample was unstimulated CD4+ T cells sorted from spleen or lymph node cells, taken before transplant. V is TRBV6-5 and J is TRBJ2-5, with a tentative D call TRBD2 (7 bases). The CDR3 is CASRTLGGPTQYF. The DNA of the CDR3 is TGTGCCAGCAGAACGCTCGGGGGGCCGACCCAGTACTTC.